This T cell receptor (beta chain) comes out of a study of cytomegalovirus exposure and HLA in healthy donors. General observations from the study: As was reported, the HLA-A and HLA-B alleles of most subjects were accurately predicted from TCR beta sequences. Analysis was carried out at a later point, and it linked a missense DCLRE1C variant to TCR beta V- and J-gene trimming.

Notes on this clone: What it recognizes is unknown.

PCR amplification relied on 60 Vbeta primers (plus 13 Jbeta primers). Libraries were prepared by immunoSEQ multiplex PCR; TCRdb keeps only in-frame clonotypes and omits some of them. The data contain more than 95,000 clones, about four fifths of them singletons. Sequenced: PBMCs. The receptor was derived from a woman aged 18-30 years in good health and CMV-seronegative.

CDR3 protein: CASSLGTGNEQFF. For the CDR3, the DNA is TGTGCCAGCAGCTTAGGGACAGGGAATGAGCAGTTCTTC. The chain recombines TRBV11-3 with TRBJ2-1, with 8 bases matching TRBD1. Trimming took 1 base from V and 7 from J; bases not matched to a gene: 0. The CDR3 runs to 13 residues. Per germline, CDR1 SGHNT and CDR2 YENEEA.